This TCR beta chain was observed in a study of blood T cell repertoires in COVID-19. The wider study: COVID-19 samples, acute and convalescent, were from the United States, Italy and Spain. PBMCs, B-cell-depleted T cells, or T cells were the source of the cDNA or gDNA that made up the material.

Generated by immunoSEQ multiplex PCR, the TCRdb table keeps only in-frame clones and is missing some. The table has approximately 200,000 clones, approximately 81% seen once. Losses at the gene ends were 6 bases for V and 6 bases for J; bases not matched to a gene: 5. There are 13 residues in the CDR3. From germline, CDR1 is MNHEY and CDR2 SVGEGT. The TCR comes from a woman aged 60-75 years who had recovered from COVID-19. The sample was peripheral blood. The chain is built from TRBV6-2 or TRBV6-3 and TRBJ1-2; 9 bases match TRBD1. CDR3 amino acids: CASSPGQGDGYTF. CDR3 DNA: TGTGCCAGCAGCCCGGGACAGGGCGATGGCTACACCTTC.